This is a list of T cell receptor beta chains from one sample in a study of T cell repertoires in cytomegalovirus infection. TCRdb re-analysed the reads in MiXCR, keeping a single row per CDR3 protein. The sample has some 480,000 distinct CDR3 sequences, about 33% seen once; the top ten hold roughly 15%. No cognate antigen is known for these TCRs. The input for sequencing was cultured PBMCs, taken from culture after CMV antigen stimulation. All receptors come from a human donor in good health (CMV status not recorded). Some clones in this sample may be carry-over from other donors' samples. The CDR3 runs from the conserved cysteine through the conserved F or W. D genes are given only for firm matches. Only some rows state a clone size, as once, few, many or a class for expanded clones.

clone_size j_call v_call d_call cdr3_nt cdr3_aa
few TRBJ1-6 TRBV12-3/TRBV12-4 - TGTGCCAGCAGGTCGATGGGGTATTCACCCCTCCACTTT CASRSMGYSPLHF
few TRBJ2-1 TRBV2 - TGTGCCAGCAGTGAATGGTTAGCAAACGGGGAGCAGTTCTTC CASSEWLANGEQFF
- TRBJ1-6 TRBV2 - TGTGCCAGCATCCTTGACAGAAGTTCACCCCTCCACTTT CASILDRSSPLHF
- TRBJ1-1 TRBV6-4 TRBD1 TGTGCCAGCAGTGAATTCCGACAGGGCCCAGCTTTCTTT CASSEFRQGPAFF
- TRBJ2-7 TRBV3-1 - TGTGCCAGCAGCCGAGACATGGTAAGCTCCTACGAGCAGTACTTC CASSRDMVSSYEQYF
many TRBJ1-1 TRBV5-1 TRBD1 TGCGCCAGCAGCTTTATTGGACAGGGTATGAACACTGAAGCTTTCTTT CASSFIGQGMNTEAFF
- TRBJ2-3 TRBV24-1 - TGTGCCACCAGTGAATTGAACACAGATACGCAGTATTTT CATSELNTDTQYF
few TRBJ1-1 TRBV11-2 - TGTGCCAGCAGCTCCACCTCAGGGGATCCCCCTGAAGCTTTCTTT CASSSTSGDPPEAFF
- TRBJ2-5 TRBV24-1 - TGTGCCACCAGTGATTTCCCCCGGGAACAAGAGACCCAGTACTTC CATSDFPREQETQYF
few TRBJ2-1 TRBV20-1 TRBD2 TGCAGTGCCCAGACTAGCGGGAGGGTTAACGATGAGCAGTTCTTC CSAQTSGRVNDEQFF
- TRBJ1-1 TRBV27 - TGTGCCAGCACCAGCTGGGGGAGAAGGAACACTGAAGCTTTCTTT CASTSWGRRNTEAFF
- TRBJ2-5 TRBV9 - TGTGCCAGCAGCGTAGGGGATACCTCTAGGACCCAGTACTTC CASSVGDTSRTQYF
many TRBJ1-5 TRBV7-2 - TGTGCCAGCAGCTTAGCGCGGTATCAGCCCCAGCATTTT CASSLARYQPQHF
few TRBJ2-1 TRBV25-1 TRBD2 TGTGCCAGCAGCCGCACGGGGGGACCTGGTTACAATGAGCAGTTCTTC CASSRTGGPGYNEQFF
- TRBJ2-1 TRBV19 - TGTGCCAGTAGTAACTGGGACTCCCCGAGCTCCTACAATGAGCAGTTCTTC CASSNWDSPSSYNEQFF
- TRBJ1-2 TRBV29-1 - TGCAGCGTTGTTGCAACCGACCGATATGGCTACACCTTC CSVVATDRYGYTF
- TRBJ2-7 TRBV28 TRBD2 TGTGCCAGCAGTTTATATTGGAGCGGGAGGTCTGATTTCGACGAGCAGTACTTC CASSLYWSGRSDFDEQYF
many TRBJ1-1 TRBV6-6 TRBD1 TGTGCCAGCAGTTACCCCCAGAACAGGGGCACTGAAGCTTTCTTT CASSYPQNRGTEAFF
few TRBJ2-7 TRBV7-8 - TGTGCCAGCAGCTCCGGGACTCCCCTCTCCGAGCAGTACTTC CASSSGTPLSEQYF
many TRBJ2-1 TRBV7-2 TRBD2 TGTGCCAGGGGAACTAGCGGGAGCGAGCAGTTCTTC CARGTSGSEQFF
many TRBJ2-1 TRBV11-3 - TGTGCCAGCAGTTGGCGTCGGGCCTCCCGGGGGTTCTTC CASSWRRASRGFF
- TRBJ2-3 TRBV15 TRBD1 TGTGCCACCAGCGGAACCGGGACAGGGCGGTATTACCAGTATTTT CATSGTGTGRYYQYF
- TRBJ2-7 TRBV7-4 - TGTGCCAGCAGCCCTACAGGGAACTCCTACGAGCAGTACTTC CASSPTGNSYEQYF
- TRBJ2-3 TRBV4-3 TRBD2 TGCGCCAGCAGCCAAGACCCGGCTAGCGGGACGTTCACAGATACGCAGTATTTT CASSQDPASGTFTDTQYF
- TRBJ2-7 TRBV28 - TGTGCCAGCAGTTTAAGCAGCTACCTTGGCGAGCAGTACTTC CASSLSSYLGEQYF
- TRBJ1-5 TRBV29-1 - TGCAGCGTTCGGGACGGTAATCAGCCCCAGCATTTT CSVRDGNQPQHF
- TRBJ2-2 TRBV11-3 TRBD1 TGTGCCAGCAGCTTCCGGGACAGGTACCTGCGGGAGCTGTTTTTT CASSFRDRYLRELFF
few TRBJ1-1 TRBV4-1 - TGTGCCAGCAGCCAAGATCAAAGGGCACTGAACACTGAAGCTTTCTTT CASSQDQRALNTEAFF
- TRBJ1-5 TRBV7-9 - TGTGCCAGCAGCTTACAAGGTGTGGATCAGCCCCAGCATTTT CASSLQGVDQPQHF
- TRBJ2-1 TRBV20-1 TRBD2 TGCAGTGCCAAGGGACTAGCGGGAGGTCTGAATGAGCAGTTCTTC CSAKGLAGGLNEQFF
few TRBJ1-5 TRBV2 TRBD1 TGTGCCAGCAGGGCCGGGACAGCAAGCAATCAGCCCCAGCATTTT CASRAGTASNQPQHF
- TRBJ2-1 TRBV7-6 - TGTGCCACCTCGCCTAGCGCAAACAATGAGCAGTTCTTC CATSPSANNEQFF
few TRBJ2-1 TRBV7-2 TRBD2 TGTGCCAGCAGCTTAGTCCCTAGCGGGAGAGATGAGCAGTTCTTC CASSLVPSGRDEQFF
many TRBJ2-2 TRBV7-4 - TGTGCCAGCAGCTCCCGGGACCGGGACACCGGGGAGCTGTTTTTT CASSSRDRDTGELFF
many TRBJ1-1 TRBV7-2 - TGTGCCAGCAGCTCGGGACGGGAGTTCACTGAAGCTTTCTTT CASSSGREFTEAFF
- TRBJ2-4 TRBV12-3/TRBV12-4 - TGTGCCAGCAGTTTAGGGGGCAGGGTTTTCGCCAAAAACATTCAGTACTTC CASSLGGRVFAKNIQYF
- TRBJ2-7 TRBV20-1 - TGCAGTGCTAGGGACTATCAAACCTACGAGCAGTACTTC CSARDYQTYEQYF
- TRBJ2-7 TRBV4-3 - TGCGCCAGCAGCCAAGATCCTACTGGCTACGAGCAGTACTTC CASSQDPTGYEQYF
many TRBJ1-5 TRBV7-2 - TGTGCCAGCAGCTTAGGGACTCCTGGCGCGCCCCAGCATTTT CASSLGTPGAPQHF